The 16 T cell receptor beta chains in this list originate from one sample, sequenced in a study of OX40 agonist ivuxolimab in advanced cancers. The protocol was immunoSEQ multiplex PCR, while the TCRdb copy is restricted to in-frame clones and leaves out a portion. The sample lists nearly 25,000 clones; 60% to 80% were seen once. Sequenced here: CD4+ or CD8+ T cells sorted from blood, sampled in a trial of the OX40 agonist ivuxolimab. Receptors originate from an adult with an advanced solid tumor such as melanoma, head and neck, liver or kidney cancer.

The chain joins TRBV7-9 to TRBJ2-5; 7 positions match TRBD1. The CDR3 is 15 amino acids. Germline CDR1 SEHNR, CDR2 FQNEAQ (reference sequence). V shed 5 bases, J shed 5 bases, and the junction held 11 bases outside the gene matches. The CDR3 region has the DNA TGTGCCAGCAGCCCCGACAGGGCGGACTGGGAGACCCAGTACTTC. The encoded protein is CASSPDRADWETQYF.

The rearrangement uses TRBV19 and TRBJ1-6, with a tentative D call TRBD1 (5 bases). V was cut by 7 bases and J by 7 bases, with 20 bases left in between. Germline V gene lookup returns CDR1 LNHDA and CDR2 SQIVND (reference sequence). The CDR3 spans 16 residues. This CDR3 is CASTTTGGTANSPLHF. The CDR3 nucleotides are TGTGCCAGTACCACAACCGGGGGGACCGCAAATTCACCCCTCCACTTT.

This clone has only one observation. The J gene is TRBJ1-2, the V gene TRBV4-2; TRBD1 aligns across 9 bases. V lost 0 bases, J lost 5 bases, and 7 bases stayed unmatched. Germline V CDR1 and CDR2: LGHNA, YNFKEQ. The CDR3 spans 16 residues. The CDR3, as DNA: TGTGCCAGCAGCCAAGATTTAGGGACAGGGCGTTATGGCTACACCTTC. This sequence encodes CASSQDLGTGRYGYTF.

This rearrangement joins TRBV7-3 to TRBJ2-2; D unclear. Germline CDR1 and CDR2: SGHTA and FQGTGA. Trimming pared 5 bases from V and 0 bases from J, leaving 7 bases between. CDR3 size: 14 residues. Here the CDR3 DNA reads TGTGCCAGCAGCCCCAGCGCGAACACCGGGGAGCTGTTTTTT. Translation: CASSPSANTGELFF.

This clone has more than one count but fewer than ten. The chain is built from TRBV5-4 and TRBJ2-3; tentative D call: TRBD2 (6 bases). The CDR3 length is 16 residues. Germline V CDR1 and CDR2: SGHNT, YYREEE (reference sequence). Trimming took 0 bases from V and 0 from J, leaving 11 bases between them. The chain's CDR3 is CASSLGSGVSTDTQYF. The CDR3 DNA sequence: TGTGCCAGCAGCTTGGGCTCGGGAGTGAGCACAGATACGCAGTATTTT. Full variable domain (outside the CDR3, taken from reference TRBV5-4 and TRBJ2-3): ETGVTQSPTHLIKTRGQQVTLRCSSQSGHNTVSWYQQALGQGPQFIFQYYREEENGRGNFPPRFSGLQFPNYSSELNVNALELDDSALYLCASSLGSGVSTDTQYFGPGTRLTVL.

The chain carries TRBV28 and TRBJ1-1; tentative D call: TRBD1 (5 bases). In germline, CDR1 is MDHEN, CDR2 SYDVKM. This CDR3 spans 12 amino acids. Between the trimmed V and J ends, which lost 8 bases and 10 bases, there was a span of 17 bases. CDR3 sequence reads: CASRGAVDRAFF. The CDR3 nucleotides are TGTGCCAGCCGTGGGGCGGTCGATCGAGCTTTCTTT.

The rearrangement links TRBV19 to TRBJ1-3; a weak D match, TRBD1 (5 bases). V dropped 4 bases and J dropped 5 bases, with 12 bases sitting between them. This CDR3 comprises 14 residues. The germline V gene has CDR1 LNHDA and CDR2 SQIVND (reference sequence). The CDR3 loop reads CASSTDRRRNTIYF. The CDR3 DNA reads as TGTGCCAGTAGTACCGACAGACGGCGAAACACCATATATTTT.

J is TRBJ2-3 and V is TRBV7-3, with 9 bases aligning to TRBD2. CDR3 length: 15 residues. Per the germline V gene, CDR1 is SGHTA and CDR2 is FQGTGA. V gave up 2 bases and J gave up 5 bases; unmatched junction bases: 5. The CDR3 sequence: CASSLGVLAGDTQYF. In nucleotides, the CDR3 is TGTGCCAGCAGCTTAGGGGTACTAGCGGGAGATACGCAGTATTTT.

CDR3 nucleotides: TGTGCCAGCAGGCAAACAGGGCAACAGCCCCAGCATTTT. This codes for CASRQTGQQPQHF. V is TRBV7-3 and J is TRBJ1-5, with D possibly being TRBD1 (6 bases). Looked up from germline, CDR1 is SGHTA and CDR2 is FQGTGA. The CDR3 length is 13 residues. V lost 6 bases to trimming and J lost 7 bases, with 13 bases between them.

The J gene is TRBJ2-6, the V gene TRBV7-9, with D perhaps TRBD2 (5 bases). The CDR3 extends over 15 amino acids. Germline loops: CDR1 SEHNR, CDR2 FQNEAQ (reference sequence). V lost 3 bases and J 4 bases, leaving 10 bases between the germline ends. This CDR3 reads CASSFGIGGANVLTF. Written as DNA, the CDR3 is TGTGCCAGCAGCTTCGGGATAGGAGGGGCCAACGTCCTGACTTTC.

The chain carries TRBV27 and TRBJ2-3; tentative D call: TRBD2 (5 bases). Germline V CDR1 and CDR2: MNHEY, SMNVEV (reference sequence). The CDR3 has 13 amino acids. V lost 7 bases, J lost 3 bases, and 11 bases lay in between. CDR3 region: CASNRLATDTQYF. In DNA form, the CDR3 reads TGTGCCAGCAATCGTCTAGCAACAGATACGCAGTATTTT.

The V gene is TRBV5-1, the J gene TRBJ2-7, with 8 bases fitting TRBD1. V lost 5 bases to trimming and J lost 4 bases; unmatched junction nucleotides: 14. The CDR3 runs to 16 residues. Germline values: CDR1 SGHRS, CDR2 YFSETQ. In DNA form, the CDR3 reads TGCGCCAGCAGACGGACGATGGACAGGGCCCTGTACGAGCAGTACTTC. It yields the protein CASRRTMDRALYEQYF. The complete variable domain, with remaining parts taken from reference TRBV5-1 and TRBJ2-7, reads KAGVTQTPRYLIKTRGQQVTLSCSPISGHRSVSWYQQTPGQGLQFLFEYFSETQRNKGNFPGRFSGRQFSNSRSEMNVSTLELGDSALYLCASRRTMDRALYEQYFGPGTRLTVT.

The CDR3 DNA sequence: TGTGCCAGCAGCCAAGCCTTTAATAGCAATCAGCCCCAGCATTTT. Its translation is CASSQAFNSNQPQHF. This rearrangement joins TRBV4-2 to TRBJ1-5; D remains unclear. CDR1 is LGHNA and CDR2 is YNFKEQ in the germline V gene. The CDR3 has 15 amino acids. Trimming left V 1 base short and J 0 bases short, with 7 bases between.

V gene TRBV28 combines with J gene TRBJ2-5; 8 positions match TRBD1. In germline, CDR1 is MDHEN, CDR2 SYDVKM. There are 14 residues in the CDR3. V shed 5 bases, J shed 4 bases, and the junction held 6 bases outside the gene matches. The CDR3 DNA sequence: TGTGCCAGCAGTCCGACAGGGGCTCCAGAGACCCAGTACTTC. It is translated as CASSPTGAPETQYF.

The rearrangement links TRBV7-3 to TRBJ2-5; D is possibly TRBD1 or TRBD2 (6 bases each). The CDR3 length is 15 residues. V was pared by 9 bases and J by 5 bases, with 22 bases between. Germline CDR1 reads SGHTA; CDR2 reads FQGTGA. The chain's CDR3 is CASAPSRGRTETQYF. CDR3 DNA: TGTGCCAGTGCTCCCTCAAGGGGGAGGACGGAGACCCAGTACTTC.

This chain connects TRBV20-1 to TRBJ2-3; unclear D gene. Germline CDR1 reads DFQATT; CDR2 reads SNEGSKA (reference sequence). The CDR3 has 11 residues. The V end was cut by 6 bases, the J end by 4 bases, with 8 bases between. The CDR3 DNA is TGCAGTGCGATTATGGCAGATACGCAGTATTTT. Protein sequence: CSAIMADTQYF.